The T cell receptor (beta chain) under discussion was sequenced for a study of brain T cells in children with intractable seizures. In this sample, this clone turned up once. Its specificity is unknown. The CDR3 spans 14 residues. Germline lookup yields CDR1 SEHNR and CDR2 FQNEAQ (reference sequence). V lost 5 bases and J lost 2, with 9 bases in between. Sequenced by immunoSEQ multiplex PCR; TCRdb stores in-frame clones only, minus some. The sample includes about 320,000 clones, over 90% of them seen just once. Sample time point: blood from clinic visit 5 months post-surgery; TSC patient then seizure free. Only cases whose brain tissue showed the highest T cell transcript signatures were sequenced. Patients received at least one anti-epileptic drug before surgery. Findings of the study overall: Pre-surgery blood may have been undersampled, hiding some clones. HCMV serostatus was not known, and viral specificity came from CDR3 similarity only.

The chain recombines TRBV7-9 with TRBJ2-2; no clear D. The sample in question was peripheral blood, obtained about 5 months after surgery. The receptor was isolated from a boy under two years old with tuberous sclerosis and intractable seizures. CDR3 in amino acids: CASSRVHNTGELFF. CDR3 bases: TGTGCCAGCAGCCGCGTTCATAACACCGGGGAGCTGTTTTTT.